This T cell receptor (beta chain) was sequenced during a study of OX40 agonist ivuxolimab in advanced cancers. Describing the broader study: Ivuxolimab was an agonistic, fully human IgG2 monoclonal antibody directed against OX40 (CD134), a costimulatory receptor. Intravenous ivuxolimab was administered to patients every 2 weeks at six dose levels: 0.01, 0.1, 0.3, 1.5, 3 and 10 mg/kg. Of the roughly 54 dose-escalation patients, hepatocellular carcinoma was present in around 20, melanoma in approximately 15, renal cell carcinoma in 9 and head and neck cancer in 9. A male proportion of nearly 85% and a mean age of about 60 years, ranging from about 23 to 79, were recorded for the dose-escalation cohort. Patients were allowed to have had prior anti-PD-1, anti-PD-L1 or anti-CTLA-4 therapy, and 40% to 45% of the dose-escalation patients had been treated with checkpoint inhibitors. Partial responses were achieved by three dose-escalation patients, of whom one had hepatocellular carcinoma and two had cutaneous melanoma. The purpose of peripheral TCRbeta sequencing was to test whether ivuxolimab changed TCR sequence diversity and led to clonal T-cell expansion. The paper reports the monotherapy dose-escalation portion (N of about 54 patients) of the phase I ivuxolimab trial.

Genomic DNA was isolated from the sorted cells so that the TCRbeta CDR3 region could be sequenced. The immunoSEQ Assay was used for sequencing of TCRbeta CDR3 regions. TCRdb took over this immuneACCESS table, retaining in-frame rearrangements with V and J assigned. Such tables are incomplete; in checked studies, under half of the missing clones stem from an unresolved V gene, and the remainder is unexplained. The sample profile shows 20,000 or so clones; roughly 88% of them were found once. Jointly, the top ten make up around 34% of the sample. The V and J ends are trimmed by 5 bases and 0 bases, leaving 10 bases between them. From a lookup of the germline V gene (reference sequence), CDR1 and CDR2 are SEHNR and FQNEAQ. Including cysteine and phenylalanine, the CDR3 has 15 amino acids. Kept here is only the CDR3 DNA, which spans 45 bases and is read in frame from base 1. Patients with autoimmune disease history or receiving systemic immunosuppression were excluded from the trial. Peripheral blood for TCR sequencing was collected from all dose cohorts at baseline, on cycle 4 day 1, and on cycle 7 day 1. The samples were taken from a phase I, first-in-human, multicenter, open-label dose-escalation trial of ivuxolimab. Adults with locally advanced or metastatic head and neck squamous cell, hepatocellular, melanoma or renal cell carcinoma were enrolled in the trial. Before TCR sequencing, CD4+ T cells and CD8+ T cells were sorted from peripheral blood as separate populations.

The full study reports these points: The antigen specificity of the clonally expanded peripheral T cells was not determined. Partial responders in the 0.1-3.0 mg/kg groups had among the lowest normalized peripheral clonal expansion, especially among CD8+ T cells. After ivuxolimab, more expanded clones were found on average in CD8+ T cells than in CD4+ T cells. Clonal expansion of both CD4+ and CD8+ blood T cells was observed from baseline to week 6 at doses 0.1 to 3.0 mg/kg. Low levels of normalized T-cell clonal expansion were also seen in some patients who did not respond.

With regard to this clone: There is no known antigen for this receptor. It has no much larger one-base neighbor in the sample; base qualities were not kept.

The V gene is TRBV7-9 and the J gene is TRBJ2-2, with no confident D gene call. Sequencing used CD4+ or CD8+ T cells sorted from blood, obtained in a trial of the OX40 agonist ivuxolimab. The TCR was taken from an adult with an advanced solid tumor such as melanoma, head and neck, liver or kidney cancer. The CDR3 protein sequence reads: CASSPAVANTGELFF. The DNA sequence reads TGTGCCAGCAGCCCAGCCGTGGCGAACACCGGGGAGCTGTTTTTT.